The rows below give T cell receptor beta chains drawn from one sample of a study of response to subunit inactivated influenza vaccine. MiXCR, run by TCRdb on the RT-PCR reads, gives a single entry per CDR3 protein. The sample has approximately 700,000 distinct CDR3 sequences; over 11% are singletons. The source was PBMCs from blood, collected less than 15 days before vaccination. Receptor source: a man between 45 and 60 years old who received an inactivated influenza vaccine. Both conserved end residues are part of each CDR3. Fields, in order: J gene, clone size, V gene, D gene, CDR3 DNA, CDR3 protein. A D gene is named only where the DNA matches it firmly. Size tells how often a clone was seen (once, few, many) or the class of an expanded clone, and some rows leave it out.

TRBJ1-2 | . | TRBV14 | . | TGTGCCAGCAGCCAAGATCTCTTCGGCTACACCTTC | CASSQDLFGYTF
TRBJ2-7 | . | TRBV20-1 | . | TGCAGTGCTAGAGCAGGACAAAACTACGAGCAGTACTTC | CSARAGQNYEQYF
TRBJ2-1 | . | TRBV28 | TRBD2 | TGTGCCAGCAGTTTAGGTATAGCGGGTAATGAGCAGTTCTTC | CASSLGIAGNEQFF
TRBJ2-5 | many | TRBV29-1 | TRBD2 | TGCAGCGTGTTAGCGGGAGTTCGAGAGACCCAGTACTTC | CSVLAGVRETQYF
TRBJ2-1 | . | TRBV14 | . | TGTGCCAGCAGCAAGGTTTCGAGGTCCCATGAGCAGTTCTTC | CASSKVSRSHEQFF
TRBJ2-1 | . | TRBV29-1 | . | TGCAGCGCGCTCTCGGGGAATGCAGTCAATGAGCAGTTCTTC | CSALSGNAVNEQFF
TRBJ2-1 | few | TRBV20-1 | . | TGCAGTGCTAGAGGCCTCCACAGGGTCCCCTACAATGAGCAGTTCTTC | CSARGLHRVPYNEQFF
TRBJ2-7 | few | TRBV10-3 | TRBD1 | TGTGCCATCAGCGCACCGGGACAGGGGGGATACGAGCAGTACTTC | CAISAPGQGGYEQYF
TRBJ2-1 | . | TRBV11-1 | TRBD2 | TGTGCCAGCAACCCAGCGGGAGGGGATGAGCAGTTCTTC | CASNPAGGDEQFF
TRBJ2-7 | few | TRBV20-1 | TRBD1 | TGCAGTGCTAGAGGCGGGACAGGGGACCACGAGCAGTACTTC | CSARGGTGDHEQYF
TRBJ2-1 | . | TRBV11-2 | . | TGTGCCAGCAGCTTAGTCTTCATCAATGAGCAGTTCTTC | CASSLVFINEQFF
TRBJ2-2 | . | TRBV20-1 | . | TGCAGTGCTAGAGATGTGGGGACCGGGGAGCTGTTTTTT | CSARDVGTGELFF
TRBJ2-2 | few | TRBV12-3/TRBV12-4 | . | TGTGCCAGCAGTTTAGATGAGGGCACCGGGGAGCTGTTTTTT | CASSLDEGTGELFF
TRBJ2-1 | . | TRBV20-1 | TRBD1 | TGCAGTGCCGACTCCGGGACAGGGGGGCACGATGAGCAGTTCTTC | CSADSGTGGHDEQFF
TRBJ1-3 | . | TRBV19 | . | TGTGCCAGTCAGGGTCCTGGAAACACCATATATTTT | CASQGPGNTIYF
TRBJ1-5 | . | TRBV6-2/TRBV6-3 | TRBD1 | TGTGCCAGCAGTTACGGGACAGCGAGCAATCAGCCCCAGCATTTT | CASSYGTASNQPQHF
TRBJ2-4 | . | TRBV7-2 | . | TGTGCCAGCAGCCCAGCGCTGCGGGGAGGCATTCAGTACTTC | CASSPALRGGIQYF
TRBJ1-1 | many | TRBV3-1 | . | TGTGCCAGCAGTTCATCACCGAACACTGAAGCTTTCTTT | CASSSSPNTEAFF
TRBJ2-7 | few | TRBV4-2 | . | TGTGCCAGCAGCCAAGAGACAGGACCACCCACCTACGAGCAGTACTTC | CASSQETGPPTYEQYF
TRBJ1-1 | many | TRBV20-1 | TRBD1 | TGCAGTGCTAGGGACAGGGGGCTGGGCACTGAAGCTTTCTTT | CSARDRGLGTEAFF
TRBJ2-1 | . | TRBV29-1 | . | TGCAGCGCTCTTAAGCAGGGGCGCAACTACAATGAGCAGTTCTTC | CSALKQGRNYNEQFF
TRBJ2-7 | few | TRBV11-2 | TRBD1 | TGTGCCAGCAGCGTATACTTGGACAGGGGGAACTACGAGCAGTACTTC | CASSVYLDRGNYEQYF
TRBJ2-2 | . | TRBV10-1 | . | TGCGCCAGCAGTGAATGGGCAGCAGGCGGGGAGCTGTTTTTT | CASSEWAAGGELFF
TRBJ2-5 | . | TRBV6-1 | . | TGTGCCAGCAGCCATCGACCGGGCCCATTGGGAGAGACCCAGTACTTC | CASSHRPGPLGETQYF
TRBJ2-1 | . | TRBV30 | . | TGTGCCTGGTCCGGGAGTTTTGCCAGGAATGAGCAGTTCTTC | CAWSGSFARNEQFF
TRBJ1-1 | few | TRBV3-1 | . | TGTGCCAGCGGGCGAGACATGAACACTGAAGCTTTCTTT | CASGRDMNTEAFF
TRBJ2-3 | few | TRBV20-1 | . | TGCAGTGCTACTCCCGGGCCATTCGGGGCAGATACGCAGTATTTT | CSATPGPFGADTQYF
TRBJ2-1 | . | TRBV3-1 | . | TGTGCCAGCAGCCAAGGACTATATGAGCAGTTCTTC | CASSQGLYEQFF
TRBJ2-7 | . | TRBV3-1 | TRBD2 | TGTGCCAGCAGCCAATGGACTAGCGGAAGCTCCTACGAGCAGTACTTC | CASSQWTSGSSYEQYF
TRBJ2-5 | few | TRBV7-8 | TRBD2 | TGTGCCAGCAGCTTAAACCCTAGCGGGAGTGGGGAGACCCAGTACTTC | CASSLNPSGSGETQYF
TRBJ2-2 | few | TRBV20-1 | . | TGCAGTGCTAGGTCACCAGGGCGCGAAACCGGGGAGCTGTTTTTT | CSARSPGRETGELFF
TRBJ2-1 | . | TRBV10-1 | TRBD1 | TGCGCCAGCAGCCTGGGGACAGTCTCAAACGATGAGCAGTTCTTC | CASSLGTVSNDEQFF
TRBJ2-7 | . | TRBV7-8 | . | TGTGCCAGCAGCTTAGATCCGGACTACGAGCAGTACTTC | CASSLDPDYEQYF
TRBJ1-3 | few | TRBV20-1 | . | TGCAGTGCTAGAGATAGGTGGACCCCTGGAAACACCATATATTTT | CSARDRWTPGNTIYF
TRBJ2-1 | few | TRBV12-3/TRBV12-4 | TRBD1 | TGTGCCAGCAGAAGCAACAGGGGGCGTCAGTTCTTC | CASRSNRGRQFF
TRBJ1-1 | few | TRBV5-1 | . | TGCGCCAGCAGCGTGGACGGGGCGACTGAAGCTTTCTTT | CASSVDGATEAFF
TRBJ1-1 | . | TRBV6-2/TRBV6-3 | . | TGTGCCAGCAGTAACGCAGGTGAAGCTTTCTTT | CASSNAGEAFF
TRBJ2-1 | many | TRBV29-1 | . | TGCAGCGCTGCGGGGGACAGAGGGGACCCTAATGAGCAGTTCTTC | CSAAGDRGDPNEQFF
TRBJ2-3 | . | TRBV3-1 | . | TGTGCCAGCAGCCCCGAACGGAAAGGGAATACGCAGTATTTT | CASSPERKGNTQYF
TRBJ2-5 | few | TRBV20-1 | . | TGCAGTGCGTTTCTTGGGAGCCAGTACTTC | CSAFLGSQYF
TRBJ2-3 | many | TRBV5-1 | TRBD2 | TGCGCCAGCAGCCTCAGACTAGCGGGAGGCGTGGCAGATACGCAGTATTTT | CASSLRLAGGVADTQYF
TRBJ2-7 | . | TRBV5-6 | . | TGTGCCAGCAGCTTGGTGGGGCAGGGAGTCGGCGAGCAGTACTTC | CASSLVGQGVGEQYF